This T cell receptor (beta chain) was recorded in a study of CD8+ T cells in alopecia areata. The wider study: Oral tofacitinib, 5 to 10 mg twice daily, was given in an open-label trial. Patients took tofacitinib for 6 to 18 months, followed by 6 drug-free months.

Germline trimming cut 6 bases from V and 1 base from J; bases unmatched to any gene: 5. This CDR3 has 15 amino acids. Per germline, CDR1 MNHEY and CDR2 SVGAGI. Reverse transcribed after extraction, RNA yielded cDNA as the sequencing template. The protocol was immunoSEQ multiplex PCR, while the TCRdb copy is restricted to in-frame clones and leaves out a portion. The sample yields just over 150,000 clones, about 50% seen once. A remark on this clone: Other DNA sequences from this sample encode an identical CDR3 as well.

The chain uses TRBV6-5 and TRBJ2-7; TRBD2 matches at 11 bases. The sample in question was CD8+ T cells sorted from blood, obtained at week 0. The TCR comes from a human donor with alopecia areata. DNA of the CDR3: TGTGCCAGCAGAGCCGGACTAGCGGGTTCCTACGAGCAGTACTTC. It yields the protein CASRAGLAGSYEQYF.